Sequencing of this T cell receptor beta chain was carried out in a study of cytomegalovirus exposure and HLA in healthy donors. General observations from the study: In vitro, three CMV-associated chains proved specific for CMV antigens. Later analysis revealed greater clonal expansion in HLA-associated TCR beta chains than in equally common others. CMV serostatus was the only recorded immune exposure for donors.

The CDR3 loop spans 11 amino acids. In germline, CDR1 is ENHRY, CDR2 SYGVKD. V was shortened by 6 bases and J by 7 bases, with 7 bases between the two germline ends. Comment on this clone: The antigen remains undetermined.

PCR was performed using 60 Vbeta and 13 Jbeta primers. The method was immunoSEQ multiplex PCR; TCRdb's version includes in-frame clones alone and lacks a portion of them. The sample lists 190,000 or so clones, 70% to 80% occurring once. This TCR was sampled from a male donor in good health and CMV-seropositive. V gene TRBV10-3 combines with J gene TRBJ2-1, with D tentatively TRBD2 (6 bases). The sample comprised PBMCs. Here the CDR3 DNA reads TGTGCCATCAGGCGGGAAAATGAGCAGTTCTTC. It codes for CAIRRENEQFF.